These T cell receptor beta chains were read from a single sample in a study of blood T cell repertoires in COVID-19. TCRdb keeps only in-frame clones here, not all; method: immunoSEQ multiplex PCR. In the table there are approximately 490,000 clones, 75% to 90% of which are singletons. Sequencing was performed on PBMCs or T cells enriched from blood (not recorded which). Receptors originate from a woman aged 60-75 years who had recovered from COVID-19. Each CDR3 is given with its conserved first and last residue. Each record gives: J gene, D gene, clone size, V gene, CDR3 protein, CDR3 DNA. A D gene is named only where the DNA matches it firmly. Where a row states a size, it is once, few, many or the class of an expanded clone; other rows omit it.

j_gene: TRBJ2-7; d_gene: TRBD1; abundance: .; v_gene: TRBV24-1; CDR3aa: CATQDRDRGYEQYF; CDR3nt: TGTGCCACCCAAGACCGGGACAGGGGCTACGAGCAGTACTTC
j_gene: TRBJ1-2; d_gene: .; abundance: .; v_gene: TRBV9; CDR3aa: CASSGQGLGYTF; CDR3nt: TGTGCCAGCAGCGGGCAGGGCCTAGGCTACACCTTC
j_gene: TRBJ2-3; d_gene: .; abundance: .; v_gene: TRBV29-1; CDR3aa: CSVETNFGDTQYF; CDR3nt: TGCAGCGTTGAGACCAACTTCGGGGATACGCAGTATTTT
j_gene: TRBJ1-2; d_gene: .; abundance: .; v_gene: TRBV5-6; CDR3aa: CASSSRLTNYGYTF; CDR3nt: TGTGCCAGCAGCTCCAGGTTAACTAACTATGGCTACACCTTC
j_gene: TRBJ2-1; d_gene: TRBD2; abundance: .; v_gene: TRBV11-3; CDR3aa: CASSNILAGVYNEQFF; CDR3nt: TGTGCCAGCAGCAACATTCTAGCGGGGGTCTACAATGAGCAGTTCTTC
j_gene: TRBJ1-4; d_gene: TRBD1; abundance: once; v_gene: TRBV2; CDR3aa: CASRTDRANEKLFF; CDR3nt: TGTGCCAGCAGGACTGACAGGGCTAATGAAAAACTGTTTTTT
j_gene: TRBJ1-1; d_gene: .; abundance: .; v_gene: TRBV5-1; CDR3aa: CASSSGEENTEAFF; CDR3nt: TGCGCCAGCAGCTCGGGGGAGGAGAACACTGAAGCTTTCTTT
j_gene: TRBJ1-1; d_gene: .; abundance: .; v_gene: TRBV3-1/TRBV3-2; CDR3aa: CASSRTPGNTEAFF; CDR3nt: TGTGCCAGCAGCCGCACCCCGGGAAACACTGAAGCTTTCTTT
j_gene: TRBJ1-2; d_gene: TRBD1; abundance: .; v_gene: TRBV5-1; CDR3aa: CASSTTQGPNYGYTF; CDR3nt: TGCGCCAGCAGCACGACACAGGGGCCTAACTATGGCTACACCTTC
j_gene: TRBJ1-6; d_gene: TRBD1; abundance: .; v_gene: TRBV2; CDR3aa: CASRKPDRVSPLHF; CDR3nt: TGTGCCAGCAGGAAGCCGGACAGGGTTTCACCCCTCCACTTT